This TCR beta chain was identified during a study of spatial heterogeneity in lung cancer (dated by TCRdb to the late 2010s). Regarding the study in general: Beta-chain transcripts were consistently detected in greater numbers than alpha-chain transcripts, which likely reflects a higher abundance of beta-chain transcripts. In non-small cell lung cancer, the study quantitatively compared TCR alpha and beta repertoires across several tumor regions, matched nontumor lung, and blood. Both alpha and beta chains were TCR-sequenced in samples taken at surgery, namely 220 tumor regions, around 70 matched nontumor lung samples and around 53 PBMC samples. TCR repertoire features were related to nonsynonymous mutation counts determined by whole-exome sequencing of tumor tissue. In the raw uncorrected reads, each unique combination of TCR and UMI appeared more than ten times on average.

From the cysteine up to the phenylalanine, the CDR3 has a length of 16 residues. The DNA shown is the 48-base CDR3, in frame from base 1. Relative to germline, V is missing 5 bases and J is missing 1 base, with 9 bases of the junction outside any gene match. For CDR1 and CDR2, the germline V gene (reference sequence) lists SEHNR and FQNEAQ. This sample's time point label indicates: sample taken at primary tumor resection. Donors were about 70 patients with early-stage, untreated non-small cell lung cancer from the lung TRACERx cohort. TCR sequencing used whole RNA extracted from tumor and nontumor lung tissue, or from cryopreserved PBMC samples, without cell sorting. Only patients with enough RNA available from two or more tumor regions were chosen for TCR sequencing. A lung pathologist reviewed the tumor and adjacent nontumor lung specimens before the specimens were selected. What the study reported, not specific to this receptor: Additional single-cell paired TCR alpha and beta sequencing was considered necessary to confirm, at a functional level, the hypothesis that regional TCRs recognize regional mutations.

Within its sample, this clonotype is medium-sized (0.01 to 0.1%). The specificity of this receptor is unknown. One base away there is no much larger clone; base qualities are not given. The library was obtained by 5' RACE. The instrument was a NextSeq 500. In the TCR library protocol, a unique molecular identifier was attached to each TCR cDNA molecule so that PCR and sequencing errors could be corrected. Concerning the study's data processing: TCR identification, UMI-based error correction and CDR3 extraction were all carried out with Decombinator tools. TCRs above a frequency of 2 per 1,000, corresponding to the top 1% of the tumor frequency distribution, were defined as expanded. Renyi diversity was calculated using the R vegan package after each repertoire was subsampled 100 times to 5,000 TCRs. To build CDR3 similarity networks, amino acid triplet string-kernel similarity was used, and CDR3s were connected when their pairwise similarity was above 0.82. TCRdb trimmed public reads at Q25 via fastp, called clones via MiXCR and kept in-frame beta chains. Rows are combined by CDR3 protein, so each entry shows the most common genes and DNA. TCRdb, rather than the study authors, made the V and J calls. The sample records around 4,000 distinct CDR3 sequences, 8.8% of which are singletons. Less than 8% of the sample comes from the top ten.

The rearranged segments are TRBV7-9 and TRBJ2-7; a stretch of 9 junction bases matches TRBD1. This receptor was taken from a female donor with early-stage non-small cell lung cancer. The specimen comprised normal lung tissue next to the tumor, sampled at surgery. The CDR3 loop reads CASSGRDRVISYEQYF. The sequence in DNA is TGTGCCAGCAGCGGAAGGGACAGGGTCATTTCCTACGAGCAGTACTTC.